The TCR beta chain under discussion was sequenced for a study of regulatory T cells in long-lasting Graves disease. The study, taken as a whole, reports: Favoring TRBV28, TRBJ1-2 and TRBJ2-5 was a feature seen in persistent disease.

The time point was: newly diagnosed GD, antithyroid drugs for less than 3 months. Generation of the TCR library employed RNA extracted from PBMCs. Building the TCR beta libraries relied on iRepertoire HTBI primers, and CDR3 regions underwent Arm-PCR. Original analysis: Sample data revealed approximately 56 TRBV and more than 13 TRBJ segments. TCRdb called the multiplex PCR reads again in MiXCR, with one record for every CDR3 protein. TCRdb's processing, not the authors', yielded these V and J calls. The sample records about 440,000 distinct CDR3 sequences, less than 20% being singletons. Germline V gene lookup returns CDR1 GTSNPN and CDR2 SVGIG (reference sequence). V lost 3 bases to trimming and J lost 3 bases, with 16 bases between them. The CDR3 covers 15 residues. With respect to this clonotype: Antigen specificity is unknown.

Another study also made use of these data, one on T cells in Graves' hyperthyroidism and ophthalmopathy. Per that study: Before onset, ophthalmopathy was predicted by the model a median roughly six months earlier.

This TCR derives from a woman younger than 30 with Graves disease. The sample in question was peripheral blood mononuclear cells (PBMCs), obtained at new diagnosis, from a patient treated with antithyroid drugs. This sequence joins TRBV30 and TRBJ2-3; D is tentatively TRBD1 or TRBD2 (6 bases each). CDR3 in DNA: TGTGCCTGGAGGAGGTGGGAAGGGGGGACAGATACGCAGTATTTT. It is translated as CAWRRWEGGTDTQYF.